The rows below give T cell receptor beta chains drawn from one sample of a study of blood T cell repertoires in COVID-19. Libraries were prepared by immunoSEQ multiplex PCR; TCRdb keeps only in-frame clonotypes and omits some of them. Among about 140,000 clones, around 84% were seen once, and the ten largest hold around 8.2%. The sequencing input was peripheral blood. Receptors originate from a woman in her sixties or seventies with acute or convalescent COVID-19. Both conserved end residues are part of each CDR3. A D gene is named only where the DNA matches it firmly. Clone size appears in some rows only: once, few, many, or a class for an expanded clone.

TRBJ1-6 | TRBV11-2 | NA | NA | TGTGCCAGCAGCTTGGGGGGGGGCTATTCACCCCTCCACTTT | CASSLGGGYSPLHF
TRBJ2-1 | TRBV6-5 | NA | NA | TGTGCCAGCAGTTACCGTATAGAAAGCTCCTACAATGAGCAGTTCTTC | CASSYRIESSYNEQFF
TRBJ1-2 | TRBV19 | TRBD1 | NA | TGTGCCAGTACCTGGCGGGAGGGGGCTCTTGGCTACACCTTC | CASTWREGALGYTF
TRBJ2-7 | TRBV9 | NA | NA | TGTGCCAGCAGCGTAGAGGGGCTGGCAAGCTCCTACGAGCAGTACTTC | CASSVEGLASSYEQYF
TRBJ2-7 | TRBV10-3 | TRBD2 | NA | TGTGCCATCAGACCGACTAGCGGGGACTTTCTGTACTTC | CAIRPTSGDFLYF
TRBJ2-2 | TRBV6-1 | TRBD2 | NA | TGTGCCAGCAGTGAAGTGTTTAGCGGGTACCGTAACACCGGGGAGCTGTTTTTT | CASSEVFSGYRNTGELFF
TRBJ1-2 | TRBV5-4 | NA | NA | TGTGCCAGCAGCCCGGGGGAGGTCTTCTATGGCTACACCTTC | CASSPGEVFYGYTF
TRBJ1-6 | TRBV19 | NA | NA | TGTGCCAGTAGAGGGCCAGGGGATAATTCACCCCTCCACTTT | CASRGPGDNSPLHF
TRBJ1-5 | TRBV27 | TRBD1 | NA | TGTGCCAGCAGACCACAGGGGGATCAGCCCCAGCATTTT | CASRPQGDQPQHF
TRBJ2-7 | TRBV27 | NA | once | TGTGCCAGCTCGATTCACAGCTCCTACGAGCAGTACTTC | CASSIHSSYEQYF
TRBJ2-3 | TRBV6-5 | NA | once | TGTGCCAGCAGTTCCCCGGGAACAGATACGCAGTATTTT | CASSSPGTDTQYF
TRBJ2-7 | TRBV2 | TRBD2 | NA | TGTGCCAGCAGTGACCGGGACTACGACGAGCAGTACTTC | CASSDRDYDEQYF
TRBJ1-1 | TRBV2 | NA | NA | TGTGCCAGCAGTGTGACACAGGTCGTTAACACTGAAGCTTTCTTT | CASSVTQVVNTEAFF
TRBJ1-2 | TRBV4-1 | NA | NA | TGCGCCAGCAGCCAAGATCCCCGGGAAGCTAACTATGGCTACACCTTC | CASSQDPREANYGYTF
TRBJ1-5 | TRBV3-1/TRBV3-2 | NA | NA | TGTGCCAGCAGCCGTGCAGGGTGGTATCGGCCCCAGCATTTT | CASSRAGWYRPQHF
TRBJ2-7 | TRBV7-9 | TRBD2 | NA | TGTGCCAGCAGGTCGTCAGGGACTACCAACTACGAGCAGTACTTC | CASRSSGTTNYEQYF
TRBJ2-7 | TRBV11-2 | TRBD2 | NA | TGTGCCAGCAGCCCGACTAGCGGGGTTTCCTACGAGCAGTACTTC | CASSPTSGVSYEQYF
TRBJ2-3 | TRBV28 | TRBD2 | NA | TGTGCCAGCAGTTTACCACTAGCGGCTACAGATACGCAGTATTTT | CASSLPLAATDTQYF
TRBJ2-1 | TRBV5-1 | TRBD1 | NA | TGCGCCAGCAGCTTGGCCTTTGGGACAGATTACAATGAGCAGTTCTTC | CASSLAFGTDYNEQFF
TRBJ2-1 | TRBV11-2 | NA | NA | TGTGCCAGCAGCAGGACTGGAGGGTACAATGAGCAGTTCTTC | CASSRTGGYNEQFF
TRBJ1-2 | TRBV6-5 | NA | NA | TGTGCCAGCAGCTCCGTACTACCATCACATGGCTACACCTTC | CASSSVLPSHGYTF
TRBJ1-1 | TRBV10-1 | NA | NA | TGCGCCAGCAGTGAAAGACTAAACACTGAAGCTTTCTTT | CASSERLNTEAFF
TRBJ1-4 | TRBV4-3 | TRBD1 | once | TGCGCCAGCAGCCAAGATGTGGGGACAGGGGCTAATGAAAAACTGTTTTTT | CASSQDVGTGANEKLFF
TRBJ2-7 | TRBV9 | NA | NA | TGTGCCAGCAGCGTAGGTTCAAGCGGATCCTACGAGCAGTACTTC | CASSVGSSGSYEQYF
TRBJ2-2 | TRBV19 | TRBD1 | NA | TGTGCCAGTAGTATCAACAGGGGCCCGGGCACCGGGGAGCTGTTTTTT | CASSINRGPGTGELFF